The 10 T cell receptor beta chains given below trace back to one sample, sequenced in a study of T-cell reconstitution after alpha-beta-depleted transplantation in children. Unique molecular identifiers were incorporated into the prepared TCRbeta library. TCRdb fed the PCR reads into MiXCR, producing one record per CDR3 protein. This sample yields approximately 650,000 distinct CDR3 sequences, of which 10% to 15% are seen a single time; 0.79% belongs to the top ten. This sample comprised PBMCs, obtained before TCRalphabeta/CD19-depleted stem cell transplant. The receptors here all came from a girl between 2 and 10 years old with congenital amegakaryocytic thrombocytopenia, due to receive a stem cell transplant.

This clonotype was seen at least ten times. The chain is built from TRBV12-3 or TRBV12-4 and TRBJ1-1; D unclear. This CDR3 is 14 amino acids long. Trimming cost V 5 bases and J 0 bases, with 10 bases left between them. The CDR3 reads CASSSGGMNTEAFF. The CDR3 DNA reads as TGTGCCAGCAGTAGCGGTGGGATGAACACTGAAGCTTTCTTT.

At least ten counts were recorded for this clonotype. The rearrangement uses TRBV21-1 and TRBJ2-7; the tabulated D call, TRBD1, remains unverified against the DNA. TRBV21-1 is deemed a pseudogene. The CDR3 runs 14 residues. This CDR3 is CASSKHPRGHEQYF. DNA for the CDR3: TGTGCCAGCAGCAAACATCCCAGGGGCCACGAGCAGTACTTC.

This clonotype was seen many times. J is TRBJ1-6 and V is TRBV5-1, with TRBD1 identical over 8 bases. The CDR3 is made up of 15 amino acids. Trimming took 4 bases from V and 14 from J; bases not matched to a gene: 14. CDR1 is SGHRS, CDR2 YFSETQ, per germline. This CDR3 is CASSHGQGLQFTLHF. As DNA, the CDR3 is TGCGCCAGCAGCCACGGACAGGGACTTCAATTTACCCTCCACTTT. Together with reference TRBV5-1 and TRBJ1-6, the CDR3 gives the full variable domain: KAGVTQTPRYLIKTRGQQVTLSCSPISGHRSVSWYQQTPGQGLQFLFEYFSETQRNKGNFPGRFSGRQFSNSRSEMNVSTLELGDSALYLCASSHGQGLQFTLHFGNGTRLTVT.

Many counts were recorded for this clonotype. The chain employs TRBV12-3 or TRBV12-4 and TRBJ1-5; D gene unclear. The CDR3 consists of 12 residues. V lost 0 bases and J 9 bases, leaving 6 bases between the germline ends. The CDR3 region has the DNA TGTGCCAGCAGTTTAGCGGAATCGCCCCAGCATTTT. Residues: CASSLAESPQHF.

This clonotype was observed many times. The V and J genes are TRBV5-1 and TRBJ2-2; 10 positions match TRBD2. Germline lookup yields CDR1 SGHRS and CDR2 YFSETQ. The CDR3 length is 14 residues. Losses at the gene ends were 6 bases for V and 7 bases for J; bases not matched to a gene: 6. Written as DNA, the CDR3 is TGCGCCAGCACCCTAGCGGGAGTCCTCGGGGAGCTGTTTTTT. Translated, it gives CASTLAGVLGELFF.

This clonotype came up many times. This sequence joins TRBV20-1 and TRBJ1-1; TRBD1 might be the D (6 bases). Trimming removed 4 bases from V and 6 bases from J, with 27 bases in between. CDR3 length: 17 amino acids. Germline V gene data show CDR1 as DFQATT and CDR2 as SNEGSKA (reference sequence). CDR3 nucleotides: TGCAGTGCTACCCGAGGCACAGGGACCCTGTTGGATGCTGAAGCTTTCTTT. This encodes CSATRGTGTLLDAEAFF.

The chain links TRBV29-1 to TRBJ1-1, with TRBD1 matching 9 bases. The CDR3 sequence is 19 residues long. The junction had 21 bases not matched to a gene; V was cut back by 3 bases and J by 4 bases. Germline V gene data show CDR1 as SQVTM and CDR2 as ANQGSEA. The CDR3 coding sequence is TGCAGCGTTGACGGCCACCGGACAGGGGTCGCCGGGATGTCCACTGAAGCTTTCTTT. Translating gives CSVDGHRTGVAGMSTEAFF.

This clonotype was recorded at least ten times. The chain has TRBV12-3 or TRBV12-4 and TRBJ1-3; D gene unclear. Trimming took 5 bases from V and 4 from J, leaving 15 bases between them. The CDR3 covers 15 residues. The CDR3 reads CASSPRRSDGNTIYF. The DNA for the CDR3 is TGTGCCAGCAGTCCCCGCCGCAGTGACGGAAACACCATATATTTT.

This clonotype has ten or more counts. The genes are TRBV5-1 and TRBJ1-2; D remains unclear. The CDR3 has 13 residues. The V gene's germline CDR1 is SGHRS and CDR2 YFSETQ. V was cut by 0 bases and J by 6 bases, with 9 bases left in between. The CDR3 loop reads CASSLVAEDGYTF. CDR3 in DNA: TGCGCCAGCAGCTTGGTCGCGGAGGATGGCTACACCTTC.

This clonotype was found many times. This chain links TRBV10-3 with TRBJ2-7; 7 nucleotides match TRBD2. CDR3 size: 16 residues. Germline V CDR1 and CDR2: ENHRY, SYGVKD. With V trimmed by 3 bases and J by 5 bases, 13 bases remained unmatched. CDR3 sequence (DNA): TGTGCCATCAGTGATAAATTCGAGCGGGATCTCGACGAGCAGTACTTC. It encodes CAISDKFERDLDEQYF.